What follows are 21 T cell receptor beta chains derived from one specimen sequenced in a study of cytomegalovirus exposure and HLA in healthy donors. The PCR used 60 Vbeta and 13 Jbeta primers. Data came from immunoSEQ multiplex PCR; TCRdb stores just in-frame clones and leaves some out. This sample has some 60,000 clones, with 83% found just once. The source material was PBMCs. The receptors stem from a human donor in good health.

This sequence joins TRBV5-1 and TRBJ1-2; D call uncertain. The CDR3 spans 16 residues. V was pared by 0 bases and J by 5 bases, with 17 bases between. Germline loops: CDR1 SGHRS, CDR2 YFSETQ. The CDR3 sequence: CASSLAPLGSNYGYTF. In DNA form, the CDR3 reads TGCGCCAGCAGCTTGGCACCCCTCGGGTCGAATTATGGCTACACCTTC. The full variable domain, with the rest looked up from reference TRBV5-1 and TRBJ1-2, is KAGVTQTPRYLIKTRGQQVTLSCSPISGHRSVSWYQQTPGQGLQFLFEYFSETQRNKGNFPGRFSGRQFSNSRSEMNVSTLELGDSALYLCASSLAPLGSNYGYTFGSGTRLTVV.

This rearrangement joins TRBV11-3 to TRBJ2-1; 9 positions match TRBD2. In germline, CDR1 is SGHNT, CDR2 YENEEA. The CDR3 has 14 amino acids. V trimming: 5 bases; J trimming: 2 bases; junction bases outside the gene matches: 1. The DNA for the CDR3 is TGTGCCAGCAGCCAGCGGGGGGCCTACAATGAGCAGTTCTTC. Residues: CASSQRGAYNEQFF.

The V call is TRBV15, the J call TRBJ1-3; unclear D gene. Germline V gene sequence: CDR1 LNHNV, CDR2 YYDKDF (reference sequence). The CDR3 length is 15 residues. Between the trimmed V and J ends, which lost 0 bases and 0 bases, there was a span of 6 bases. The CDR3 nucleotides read TGTGCCACCAGCAGAGATTCGGGCTCTGGAAACACCATATATTTT. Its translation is CATSRDSGSGNTIYF.

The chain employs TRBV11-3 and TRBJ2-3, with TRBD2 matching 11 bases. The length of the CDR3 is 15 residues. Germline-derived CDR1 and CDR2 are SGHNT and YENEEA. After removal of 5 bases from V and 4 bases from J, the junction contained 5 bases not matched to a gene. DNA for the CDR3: TGTGCCAGCAGCCCCGGGACTAGCGGTTCAGATACGCAGTATTTT. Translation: CASSPGTSGSDTQYF.

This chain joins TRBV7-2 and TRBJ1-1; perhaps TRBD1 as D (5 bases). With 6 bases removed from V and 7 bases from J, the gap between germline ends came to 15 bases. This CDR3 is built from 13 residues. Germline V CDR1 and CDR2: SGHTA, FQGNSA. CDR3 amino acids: CASRFRGAVEAFF. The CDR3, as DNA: TGTGCCAGCAGATTTCGTGGGGCGGTTGAAGCTTTCTTT.

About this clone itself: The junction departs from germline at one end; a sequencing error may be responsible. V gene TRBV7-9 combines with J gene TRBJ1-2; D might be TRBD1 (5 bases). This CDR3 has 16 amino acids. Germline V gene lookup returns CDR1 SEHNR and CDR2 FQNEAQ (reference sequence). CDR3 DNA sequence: TGTTCCAGCAGCTTAGGGGCGCCGGGGGTTCCTTCAGGCTACACCTTC. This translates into CSSSLGAPGVPSGYTF.

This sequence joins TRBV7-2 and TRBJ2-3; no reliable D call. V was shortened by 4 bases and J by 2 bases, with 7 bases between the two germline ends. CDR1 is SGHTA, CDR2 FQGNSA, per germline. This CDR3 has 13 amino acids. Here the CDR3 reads CASSSRYTDTQYF. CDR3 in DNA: TGTGCCAGCAGCTCGCGATACACAGATACGCAGTATTTT.

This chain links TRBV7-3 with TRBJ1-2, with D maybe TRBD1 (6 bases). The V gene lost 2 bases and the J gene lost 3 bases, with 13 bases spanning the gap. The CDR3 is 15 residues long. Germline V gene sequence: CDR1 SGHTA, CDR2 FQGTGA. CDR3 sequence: CASSLLAGDDYGYTF. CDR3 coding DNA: TGTGCCAGCAGCTTATTGGCAGGGGATGACTATGGCTACACCTTC.

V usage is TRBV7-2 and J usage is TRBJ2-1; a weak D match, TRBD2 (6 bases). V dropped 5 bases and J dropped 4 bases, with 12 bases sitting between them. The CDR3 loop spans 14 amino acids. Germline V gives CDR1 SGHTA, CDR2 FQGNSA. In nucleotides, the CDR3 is TGTGCCAGCAGCCCAGCGGGTTATTACAATGAGCAGTTCTTC. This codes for CASSPAGYYNEQFF.

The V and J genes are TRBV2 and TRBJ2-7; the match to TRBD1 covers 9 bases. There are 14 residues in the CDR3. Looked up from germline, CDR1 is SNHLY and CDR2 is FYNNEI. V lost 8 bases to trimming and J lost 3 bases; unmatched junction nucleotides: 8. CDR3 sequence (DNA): TGTGCCAGCTTGATGACAGGGGGTAACTACGAGCAGTACTTC. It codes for CASLMTGGNYEQYF.

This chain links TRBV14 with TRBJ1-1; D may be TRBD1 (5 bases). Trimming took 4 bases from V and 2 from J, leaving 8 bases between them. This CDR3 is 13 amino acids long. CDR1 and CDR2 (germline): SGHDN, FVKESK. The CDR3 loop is CASSPGRNTEAFF. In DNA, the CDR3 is TGTGCCAGCAGCCCAGGGCGAAACACTGAAGCTTTCTTT. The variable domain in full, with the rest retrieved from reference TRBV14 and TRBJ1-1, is EAGVTQFPSHSVIEKGQTVTLRCDPISGHDNLYWYRRVMGKEIKFLLHFVKESKQDESGMPNNRFLAERTGGTYSTLKVQPAELEDSGVYFCASSPGRNTEAFFGQGTRLTVV.

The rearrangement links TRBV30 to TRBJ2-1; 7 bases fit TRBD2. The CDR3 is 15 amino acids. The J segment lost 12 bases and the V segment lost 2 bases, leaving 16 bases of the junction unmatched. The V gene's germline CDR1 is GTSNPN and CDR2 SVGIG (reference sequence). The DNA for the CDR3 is TGTGCCTGGAGTAAACTGCCGGGCGGGGGATATGCGCAGTTCTTC. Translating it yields CAWSKLPGGGYAQFF.

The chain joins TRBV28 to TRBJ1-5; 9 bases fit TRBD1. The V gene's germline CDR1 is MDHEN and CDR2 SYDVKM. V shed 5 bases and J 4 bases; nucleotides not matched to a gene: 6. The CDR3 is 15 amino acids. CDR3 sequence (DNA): TGTGCCAGCAGTATACAGGGGGCTGGGAATCAGCCCCAGCATTTT. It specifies CASSIQGAGNQPQHF.

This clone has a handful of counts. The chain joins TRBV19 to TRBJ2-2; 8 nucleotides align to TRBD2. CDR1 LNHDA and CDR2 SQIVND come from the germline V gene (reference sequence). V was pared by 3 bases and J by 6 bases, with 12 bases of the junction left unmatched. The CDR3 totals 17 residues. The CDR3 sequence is CASSIDGRAVTAGELFF. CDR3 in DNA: TGTGCCAGTAGTATCGACGGGAGGGCCGTCACGGCCGGGGAGCTGTTTTTT.

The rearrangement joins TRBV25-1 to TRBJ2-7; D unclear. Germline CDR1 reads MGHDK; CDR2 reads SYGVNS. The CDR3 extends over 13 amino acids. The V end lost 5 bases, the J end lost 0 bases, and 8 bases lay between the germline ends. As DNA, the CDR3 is TGTGCCAGCAGTTCGTCTAGCTCCTACGAGCAGTACTTC. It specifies CASSSSSSYEQYF.

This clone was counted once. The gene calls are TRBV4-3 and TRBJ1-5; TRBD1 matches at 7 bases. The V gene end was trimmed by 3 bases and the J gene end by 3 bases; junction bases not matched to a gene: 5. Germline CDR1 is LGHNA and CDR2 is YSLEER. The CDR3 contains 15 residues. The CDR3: CASSQGGQPNQPQHF. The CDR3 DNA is TGCGCCAGCAGCCAGGGGGGACAGCCCAATCAGCCCCAGCATTTT.

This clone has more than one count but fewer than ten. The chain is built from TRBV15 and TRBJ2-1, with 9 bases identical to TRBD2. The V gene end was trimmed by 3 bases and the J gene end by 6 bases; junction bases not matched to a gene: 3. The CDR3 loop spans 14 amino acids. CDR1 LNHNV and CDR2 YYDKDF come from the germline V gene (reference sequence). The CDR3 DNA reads TGTGCCACCAGCAGGGGACTAGCATCCAATGAGCAGTTCTTC. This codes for CATSRGLASNEQFF.

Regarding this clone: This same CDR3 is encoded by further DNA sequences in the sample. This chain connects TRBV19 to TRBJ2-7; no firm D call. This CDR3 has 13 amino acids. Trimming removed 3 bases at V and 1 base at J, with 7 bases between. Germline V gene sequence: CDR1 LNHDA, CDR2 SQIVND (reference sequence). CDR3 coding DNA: TGTGCCAGTAGTATTATCGGGTCCTACGAGCAGTACTTC. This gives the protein CASSIIGSYEQYF. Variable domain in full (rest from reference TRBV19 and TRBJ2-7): DGGITQSPKYLFRKEGQNVTLSCEQNLNHDAMYWYRQDPGQGLRLIYYSQIVNDFQKGDIAEGYSVSREKKESFPLTVTSAQKNPTAFYLCASSIIGSYEQYFGPGTRLTVT.

The CDR3 is CASSQASGSRNEQFF. CDR3 nucleotide sequence: TGCGCCAGCAGCCAAGCGAGCGGGAGCAGAAATGAGCAGTTCTTC. The J gene is TRBJ2-1, the V gene TRBV4-1, with 8 bases aligning to TRBD2. Looked up from germline, CDR1 is MGHRA and CDR2 is YSYEKL. The CDR3 extends over 15 amino acids. Losses at the gene ends were 1 base for V and 7 bases for J; bases not matched to a gene: 6.

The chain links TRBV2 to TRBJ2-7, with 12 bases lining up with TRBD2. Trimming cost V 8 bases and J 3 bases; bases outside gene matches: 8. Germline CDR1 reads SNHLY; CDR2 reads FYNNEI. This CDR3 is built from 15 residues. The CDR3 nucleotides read TGTGCCAGCGGAACTAGCGGGAGGTCGATCTACGAGCAGTACTTC. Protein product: CASGTSGRSIYEQYF.

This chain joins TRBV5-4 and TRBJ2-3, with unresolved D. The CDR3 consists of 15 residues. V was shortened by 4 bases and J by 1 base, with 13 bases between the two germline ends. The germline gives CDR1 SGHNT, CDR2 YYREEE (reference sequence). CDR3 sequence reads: CASSLNLVGTDTQYF. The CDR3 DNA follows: TGTGCCAGCAGCCTGAACCTAGTCGGCACAGATACGCAGTATTTT.